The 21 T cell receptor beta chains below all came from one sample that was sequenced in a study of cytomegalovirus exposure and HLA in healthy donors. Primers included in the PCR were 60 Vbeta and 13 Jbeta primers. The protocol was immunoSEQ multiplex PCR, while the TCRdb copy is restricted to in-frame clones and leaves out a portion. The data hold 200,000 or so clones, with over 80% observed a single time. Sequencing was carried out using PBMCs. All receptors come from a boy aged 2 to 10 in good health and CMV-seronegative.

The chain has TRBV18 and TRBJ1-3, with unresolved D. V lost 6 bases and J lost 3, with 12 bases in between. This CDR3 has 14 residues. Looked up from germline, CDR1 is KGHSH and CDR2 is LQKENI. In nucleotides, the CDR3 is TGTGCCAGCTCCGGGAGCCCGGGTGGAAACACCATATATTTT. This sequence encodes CASSGSPGGNTIYF.

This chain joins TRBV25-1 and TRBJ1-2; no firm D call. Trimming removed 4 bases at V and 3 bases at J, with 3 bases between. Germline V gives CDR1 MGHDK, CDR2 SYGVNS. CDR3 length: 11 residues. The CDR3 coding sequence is TGTGCCAGCAGTGCCTACTATGGCTACACCTTC. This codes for CASSAYYGYTF.

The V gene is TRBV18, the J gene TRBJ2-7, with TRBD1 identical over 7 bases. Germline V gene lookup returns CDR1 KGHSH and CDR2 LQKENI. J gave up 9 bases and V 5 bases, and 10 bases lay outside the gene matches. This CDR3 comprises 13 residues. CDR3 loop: CASSSDRVGMQYF. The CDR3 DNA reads TGTGCCAGCTCATCTGACAGGGTGGGTATGCAGTACTTC.

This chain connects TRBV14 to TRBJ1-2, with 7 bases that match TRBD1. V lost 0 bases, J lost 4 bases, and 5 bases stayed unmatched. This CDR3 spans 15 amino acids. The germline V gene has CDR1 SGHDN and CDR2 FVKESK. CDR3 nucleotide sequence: TGTGCCAGCAGCCAAGATAACAGGGGCATCTATGGCTACACCTTC. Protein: CASSQDNRGIYGYTF.

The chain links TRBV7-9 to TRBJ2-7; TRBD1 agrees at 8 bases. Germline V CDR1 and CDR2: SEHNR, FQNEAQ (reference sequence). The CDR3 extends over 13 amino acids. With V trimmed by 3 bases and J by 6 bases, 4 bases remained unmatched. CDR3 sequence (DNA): TGTGCCAGCAGCTTCCCCACAGGGGGCGAGCAGTACTTC. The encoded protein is CASSFPTGGEQYF.

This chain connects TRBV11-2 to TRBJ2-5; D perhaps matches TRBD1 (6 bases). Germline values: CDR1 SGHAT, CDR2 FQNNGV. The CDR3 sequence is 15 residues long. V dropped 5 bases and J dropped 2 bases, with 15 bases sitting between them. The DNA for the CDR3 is TGTGCCAGCAGCCGAAGGACAGTCAAACAAGAGACCCAGTACTTC. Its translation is CASSRRTVKQETQYF.

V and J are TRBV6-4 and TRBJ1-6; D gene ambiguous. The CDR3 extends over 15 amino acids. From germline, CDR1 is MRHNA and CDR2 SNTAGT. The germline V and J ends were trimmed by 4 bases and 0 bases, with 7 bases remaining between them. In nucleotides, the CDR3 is TGTGCCAGCAGTGTGAAGAGCTCCTATAATTCACCCCTCCACTTT. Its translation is CASSVKSSYNSPLHF.

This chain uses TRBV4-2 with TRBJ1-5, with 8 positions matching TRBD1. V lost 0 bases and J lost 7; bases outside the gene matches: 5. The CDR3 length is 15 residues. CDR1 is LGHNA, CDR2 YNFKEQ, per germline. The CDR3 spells CASSQEGRGRQPQHF. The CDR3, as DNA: TGTGCCAGCAGCCAAGAGGGCAGGGGGCGACAGCCCCAGCATTTT.

Written as DNA, the CDR3 is TGTGCCAGCAGCCTGGGAGTTGAGGGCTACACCTTC. Translated: CASSLGVEGYTF. The J gene is TRBJ1-2, the V gene TRBV5-5; D not resolved. The V end was cut by 4 bases, the J end by 8 bases, with 12 bases between. Per the germline V gene, CDR1 is SGHKS and CDR2 is YYEKEE (reference sequence). The CDR3 length is 12 residues.

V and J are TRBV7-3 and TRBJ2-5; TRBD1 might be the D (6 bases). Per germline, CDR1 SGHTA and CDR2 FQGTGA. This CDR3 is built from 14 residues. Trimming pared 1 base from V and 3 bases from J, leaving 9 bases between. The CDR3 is CASSLRTVKETQYF. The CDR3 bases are TGTGCCAGCAGCTTAAGGACAGTAAAAGAGACCCAGTACTTC.

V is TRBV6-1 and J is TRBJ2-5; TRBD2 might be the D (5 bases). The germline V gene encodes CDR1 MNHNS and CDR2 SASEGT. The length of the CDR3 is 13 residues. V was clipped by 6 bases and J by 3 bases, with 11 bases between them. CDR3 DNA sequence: TGTGCCAGCAGGGAGGACGGCAAAGAGACCCAGTACTTC. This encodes CASREDGKETQYF.

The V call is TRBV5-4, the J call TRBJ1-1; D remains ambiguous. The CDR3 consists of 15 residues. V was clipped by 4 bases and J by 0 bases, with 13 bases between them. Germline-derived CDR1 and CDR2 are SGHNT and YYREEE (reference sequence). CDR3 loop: CASSPVERMNTEAFF. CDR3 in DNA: TGTGCCAGCAGCCCGGTCGAAAGAATGAACACTGAAGCTTTCTTT.

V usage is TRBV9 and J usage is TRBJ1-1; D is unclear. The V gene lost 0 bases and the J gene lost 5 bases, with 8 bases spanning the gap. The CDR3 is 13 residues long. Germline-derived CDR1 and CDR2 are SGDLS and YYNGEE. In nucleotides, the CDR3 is TGTGCCAGCAGCGTAGCCGGGGAGACTGAAGCTTTCTTT. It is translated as CASSVAGETEAFF.

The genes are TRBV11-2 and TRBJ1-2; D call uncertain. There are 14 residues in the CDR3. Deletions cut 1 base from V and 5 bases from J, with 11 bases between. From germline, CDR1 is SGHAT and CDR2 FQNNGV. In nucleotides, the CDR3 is TGTGCCAGCAGCTTAGCAGGTGGGCCATATGGCTACACCTTC. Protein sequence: CASSLAGGPYGYTF. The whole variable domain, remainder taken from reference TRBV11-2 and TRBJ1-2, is EAGVAQSPRYKIIEKRQSVAFWCNPISGHATLYWYQQILGQGPKLLIQFQNNGVVDDSQLPKDRFSAERLKGVDSTLKIQPAKLEDSAVYLCASSLAGGPYGYTFGSGTRLTVV.

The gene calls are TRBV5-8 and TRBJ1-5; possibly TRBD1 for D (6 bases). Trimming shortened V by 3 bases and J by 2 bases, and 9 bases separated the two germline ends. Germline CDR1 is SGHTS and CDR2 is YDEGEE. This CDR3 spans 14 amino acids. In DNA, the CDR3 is TGTGCCAGCAGCTCCAGGGGAGGCAATCAGCCCCAGCATTTT. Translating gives CASSSRGGNQPQHF.

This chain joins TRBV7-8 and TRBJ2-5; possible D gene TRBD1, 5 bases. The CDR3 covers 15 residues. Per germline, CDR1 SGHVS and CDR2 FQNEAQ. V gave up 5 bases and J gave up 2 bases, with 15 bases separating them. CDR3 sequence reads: CASSLSRQFQETQYF. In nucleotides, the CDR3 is TGTGCCAGCAGCCTCAGTCGACAGTTTCAAGAGACCCAGTACTTC. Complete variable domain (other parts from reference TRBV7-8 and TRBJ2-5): GAGVSQSPRYKVAKRGQDVALRCDPISGHVSLFWYQQALGQGPEFLTYFQNEAQLDKSGLPSDRFFAERPEGSVSTLKIQRTQQEDSAVYLCASSLSRQFQETQYFGPGTRLLVL.

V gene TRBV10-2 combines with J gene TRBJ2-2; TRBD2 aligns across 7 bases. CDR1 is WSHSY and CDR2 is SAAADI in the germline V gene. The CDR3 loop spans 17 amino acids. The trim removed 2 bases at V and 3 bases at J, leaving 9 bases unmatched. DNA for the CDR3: TGCGCCAGCAGTGAGACAGTAAAGCGGGGTTACACCGGGGAGCTGTTTTTT. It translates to CASSETVKRGYTGELFF.

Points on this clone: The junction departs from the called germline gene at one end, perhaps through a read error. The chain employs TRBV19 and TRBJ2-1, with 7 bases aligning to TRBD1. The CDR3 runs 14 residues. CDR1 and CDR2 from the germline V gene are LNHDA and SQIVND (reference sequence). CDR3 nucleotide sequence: TGTGTCAGTAGTACGCTACAGGGGTACAATGAGCAGTTCTTC. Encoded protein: CVSSTLQGYNEQFF. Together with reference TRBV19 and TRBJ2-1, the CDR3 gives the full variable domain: DGGITQSPKYLFRKEGQNVTLSCEQNLNHDAMYWYRQDPGQGLRLIYYSQIVNDFQKGDIAEGYSVSREKKESFPLTVTSAQKNPTAFYLCVSSTLQGYNEQFFGPGTRLTVL.

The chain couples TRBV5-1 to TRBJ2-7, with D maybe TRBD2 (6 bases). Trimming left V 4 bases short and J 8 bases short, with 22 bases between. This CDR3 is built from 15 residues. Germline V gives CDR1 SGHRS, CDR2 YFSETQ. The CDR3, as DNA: TGCGCCAGCAGCGTATCCGGGACTCGGCCGCGTCAGCAGTACTTC. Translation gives CASSVSGTRPRQQYF.

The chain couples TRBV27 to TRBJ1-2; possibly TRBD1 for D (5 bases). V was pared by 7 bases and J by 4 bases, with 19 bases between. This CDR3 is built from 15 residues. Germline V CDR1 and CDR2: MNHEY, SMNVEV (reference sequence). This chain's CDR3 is CASTPFAGLSYGYTF. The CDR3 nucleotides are TGTGCCAGCACCCCATTTGCGGGACTGAGCTATGGCTACACCTTC.

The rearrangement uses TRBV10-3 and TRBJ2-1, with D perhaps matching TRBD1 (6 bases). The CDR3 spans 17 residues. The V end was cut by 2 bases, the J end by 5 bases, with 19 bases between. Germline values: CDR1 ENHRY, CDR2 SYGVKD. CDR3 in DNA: TGTGCCATCAGTGAGGAGCAGGGGCTAGTACCGCACAATGAGCAGTTCTTC. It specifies CAISEEQGLVPHNEQFF.